This section outlines one TCR beta chain sequence together with its context. This clone's antigen is unknown. Within one base of it there is no much larger clone, and no base qualities were kept. Each collaborating institution followed its own protocols to collect whole blood in K2EDTA tubes. For TCRbeta analysis, collaborator samples were shipped as frozen whole blood, as isolated PBMCs, or as DNA extracted from either sample type. The germline V gene gives CDR1 as SGHRS and CDR2 as YFSETQ. Trimming costs V 0 bases and J 4 bases, and their ends lie 8 bases apart. Including the terminal cysteine and phenylalanine, the CDR3 comprises 14 residues. Only the CDR3 portion is preserved as DNA: 42 bases, with reading frame beginning at the first base. These data are taken from a study of blood T cell repertoires in COVID-19 (TCRdb year 2020). Study-level background: Samples from collaborators originated in the United States, Italy and Spain and spanned both the acute and convalescent phases of COVID-19. Sample metadata almost always included a de-identified subject ID, COVID-19 status, age in years and sex. The samples were drawn from the first 160 participants of the ongoing ImmuneRACE study and from some 1,300 subjects provided by 6 global collaborators. The dataset comprised deeply sampled blood TCRbeta repertoires from subjects exposed to, actively infected with, or recovered from COVID-19. The prospective study material was composed of cDNA or gDNA derived from T cells, B-cell-depleted T cells, or PBMCs. The repertoires were made available in a free public database intended to serve as a resource for research on the immune response to SARS-CoV-2. HLA class I and class II types, where available, came from metadata supplied by the sample provider rather than from assay-based typing.

What the research found in general, with its limitations: Clinical and demographic metadata were provided uncurated, with the amount varying by source and participant.

TCRbeta CDR3 regions were amplified from genomic DNA using the immunoSEQ Assay, a bias-controlled multiplex PCR. The original methods were these. Nucleated cell counts per sample were estimated from amplification of reference gene primers within the assay. To quantify the absolute abundance of each unique TCRbeta CDR3 rearrangement, sequence reads were collapsed and filtered. For each sample, productive Simpson clonality was calculated as the square root of Simpson's diversity index over productive rearrangements. Entries here come from immuneACCESS through TCRdb and include only in-frame sequences with V and J called. Some clones fail to appear in such tables; in the studies checked, an unresolved V gene covers under half of the shortfall, and the cause of the remainder is unknown. V and J calls and clone size are copied from that table; D and trimming were computed from the DNA. The sample table records roughly 71,000 clones; roughly 85% of these occur just once. Roughly 2% of the sample is held by the ten biggest clonotypes.

The rearrangement joined TRBV5-1 to TRBJ1-3; there is no confident call for the D gene. The sequence was collected from a man in his thirties or forties with acute or convalescent COVID-19. The sample comprised peripheral blood. The nucleotide sequence reads TGCGCCAGCAGCTTGGGGGCACCAGGAAACACCATATATTTT. This encodes CASSLGAPGNTIYF.